This T cell receptor beta chain was recovered during a study of T cell responses to AZD1222 COVID-19 vaccine. Overall study findings and caveats: The study found vaccine-associated CD4 TCRs spanning spike, dominant at 160-218 and 743-854.

Germline CDR1 and CDR2: SGHTA and FQGNSA. The V end was cut by 1 base, the J end by 1 base, with 13 bases between. This CDR3 is 16 amino acids long. The table came from immunoSEQ multiplex PCR; TCRdb's copy has only in-frame clones and leaves some out. The sample includes nearly 110,000 clones, roughly 87% of them seen just once. Note on this clone: The antigen is unknown.

V and J are TRBV7-2 and TRBJ1-2; a possible D gene is TRBD1 (5 bases). Sample: peripheral blood, taken 28 days after the second AZD1222 dose. The origin of this receptor is an adult who received the AZD1222 COVID-19 vaccine. The CDR3, as DNA: TGTGCCAGCAGCTTAGATCGACAGATCCTTAACTATGGCTACACCTTC. This sequence encodes CASSLDRQILNYGYTF.